The clone carrying this T cell receptor (beta chain) showed up many times. Its antigen is currently unknown. This sample was included in a study of T cells in Graves' hyperthyroidism and ophthalmopathy. Study results and limitations: The model foresaw ophthalmopathy a median about 6.5 months prior to onset. Most thyroid clonotypes that were expanded above 0.001 also turned up in blood.

CDR3 length: 14 residues. The ends were cut back, 3 bases at V and 3 bases at J, with 12 bases in the middle. Patients having uncontrolled infection, another autoimmune disease, pregnancy or lactation were not included. Diagnostic decisions used clinical symptoms, serum thyroxine and TRAb, thyroid ultrasound and orbital computed tomography. RNA transcripts were the template for amplifying TCR beta CDR3 regions. HTBI primers drove first-round RT-PCR of the TCR CDR3. TCRdb itself ran the multiplex PCR reads through MiXCR, one entry per CDR3 protein. The table includes 500,000 to 750,000 distinct CDR3 sequences, 12% to 15% detected once.

The sequencing input was blood. The receptor was isolated from a woman between 18 and 29 years old with Graves' ophthalmopathy. V usage is TRBV12-3 or TRBV12-4 and J usage is TRBJ2-7; D possibly corresponds to TRBD2 (6 bases). CDR3 DNA sequence: TGTGCCAGCAGTTTTGGAGGGAGAGGCTACGAGCAGTACTTC. It yields the protein CASSFGGRGYEQYF.